A single sample gave rise to the 31 T cell receptor beta chains below, sequenced in a study of Ad26.COV2.S vaccination and SARS-CoV-2 variants. Treatment of the sample: 15 to 20 received Ad26.COV2.S at low or high dose, single or two shots; a few received placebo; per-sample allocation not given. Day 63 after the first injection of vaccine or placebo was the sampling time. Using immunoSEQ multiplex PCR, the repertoire was profiled, and TCRdb retains in-frame clones only, with some absent. The profile covers about 400,000 clones, with roughly 90% appearing a single time and 1.9% taken by the ten largest. Sample: peripheral blood, taken in a trial of Ad26.COV2.S vaccine versus placebo. Source of these receptors: a person between 18 and 60 years old who received the Ad26.COV2.S COVID-19 vaccine or a placebo.

There are many counts of this clone. Other nucleotide sequences from this sample produce the same CDR3. The chain is built from TRBV5-1 and TRBJ1-3; D is unclear. The CDR3 is 15 residues long. With 0 bases removed from V and 0 bases from J, the gap between germline ends came to 7 bases. Germline CDR1 reads SGHRS; CDR2 reads YFSETQ. The CDR3 sequence: CASSLGQSSGNTIYF. The CDR3 nucleotides read TGCGCCAGCAGCTTGGGGCAGAGCTCTGGAAACACCATATATTTT.

This clone was seen more than once but under ten times. The chain couples TRBV6-5 to TRBJ1-1; D gene unclear. Looked up from germline, CDR1 is MNHEY and CDR2 is SVGAGI. The CDR3 is 12 amino acids. Trimming stripped 6 bases from V and 8 bases from J, with 13 bases between. The DNA of the CDR3 is TGTGCCAGCAGCCGCCCGGGCACCGAAGCTTTCTTT. Amino acid sequence: CASSRPGTEAFF.

The V gene is TRBV7-2, the J gene TRBJ1-2, with a tentative D call TRBD1 (6 bases). Trimming took 5 bases from V and 4 from J, leaving 17 bases between them. In germline, CDR1 is SGHTA, CDR2 FQGNSA. This CDR3 spans 15 amino acids. CDR3 protein: CASSPYGGAGYGYTF. The DNA of the CDR3 is TGTGCCAGCAGCCCGTATGGGGGGGCGGGCTATGGCTACACCTTC.

J is TRBJ2-1 and V is TRBV7-8; TRBD2 agrees at 13 bases. The CDR3 loop spans 18 amino acids. The germline gives CDR1 SGHVS, CDR2 FQNEAQ. The junction had 8 bases not matched to a gene; V was cut back by 6 bases and J by 0 bases. In nucleotides, the CDR3 is TGTGCCAGCAGTTCGACTAGCGGGAGGCTTCTCTCCTACAATGAGCAGTTCTTC. Its protein is CASSSTSGRLLSYNEQFF.

In this sample, this clone turned up once. This rearrangement joins TRBV5-1 to TRBJ1-1; tentatively, D is TRBD1 (5 bases). CDR1 is SGHRS and CDR2 is YFSETQ in the germline V gene. With 2 bases removed from V and 0 bases from J, the gap between germline ends came to 20 bases. The CDR3 is 18 amino acids. The CDR3 spells CASSFQFGTGRMNTEAFF. In nucleotides, the CDR3 is TGCGCCAGCAGCTTCCAGTTCGGGACCGGGAGAATGAACACTGAAGCTTTCTTT.

This clone appeared a single time. This sequence joins TRBV5-1 and TRBJ2-3, with D uncertain. Germline CDR1 is SGHRS and CDR2 is YFSETQ. With 4 bases removed from V and 3 bases from J, the gap between germline ends came to 9 bases. This CDR3 contains 13 residues. This CDR3 is CASSLVVTDTQYF. The CDR3 coding sequence is TGCGCCAGCAGCCTGGTAGTGACAGATACGCAGTATTTT.

The V call is TRBV29-1, the J call TRBJ2-6, with D possibly called TRBD1 or TRBD2 (5 bases each). Trimming cost V 2 bases and J 0 bases, with 17 bases left between them. The V gene's germline CDR1 is SQVTM and CDR2 ANQGSEA. The CDR3 contains 18 residues. The CDR3 nucleotides read TGCAGCGTTGAAACAGGACTTCCTTCTTCCTCTGGGGCCAACGTCCTGACTTTC. Translated: CSVETGLPSSSGANVLTF. Combining the CDR3 with reference TRBV29-1 and TRBJ2-6 gives the whole variable domain SAVISQKPSRDICQRGTSLTIQCQVDSQVTMMFWYRQQPGQSLTLIATANQGSEATYESGFVIDKFPISRPNLTFSTLTVSNMSPEDSSIYLCSVETGLPSSSGANVLTFGAGSRLTVL.

To note about this clone: Other nucleotide sequences from this sample produce the same CDR3. The gene calls are TRBV2 and TRBJ1-5; perhaps TRBD1 as D (6 bases). V lost 6 bases and J lost 0, with 9 bases in between. Looked up from germline, CDR1 is SNHLY and CDR2 is FYNNEI. This CDR3 contains 14 residues. The DNA for the CDR3 is TGTGCCAGCAGCTCAGGGGATAGCAATCAGCCCCAGCATTTT. It encodes CASSSGDSNQPQHF.

This sequence joins TRBV9 and TRBJ2-1; no firm D call. The CDR3 is 13 amino acids. CDR1 SGDLS and CDR2 YYNGEE come from the germline V gene. The germline V and J ends were trimmed by 2 bases and 4 bases, with 7 bases remaining between them. CDR3 sequence: CASSVATYNEQFF. In DNA, the CDR3 is TGTGCCAGCAGCGTGGCTACTTACAATGAGCAGTTCTTC.

This CDR3 is CASSLGTTYEQYF. The CDR3, as DNA: TGCGCCAGCAGCTTGGGAACAACCTACGAGCAGTACTTC. The chain is built from TRBV5-1 and TRBJ2-7; D not resolved. V was pared by 0 bases and J by 2 bases, with 6 bases between. The germline gives CDR1 SGHRS, CDR2 YFSETQ. This CDR3 spans 13 amino acids.

The gene calls are TRBV19 and TRBJ2-5, with D unresolved. The germline V and J ends were trimmed by 1 base and 1 base, with 7 bases remaining between them. Germline V gene data show CDR1 as LNHDA and CDR2 as SQIVND (reference sequence). The CDR3 covers 14 residues. The DNA of the CDR3 is TGTGCCAGTAGTATAGGCAGCTCCCAAGAGACCCAGTACTTC. It translates to CASSIGSSQETQYF.

CDR3 in amino acids: CASGGGLMGTDTQYF. For the CDR3, the DNA is TGTGCCAGTGGCGGCGGCCTTATGGGCACAGATACGCAGTATTTT. This chain links TRBV2 with TRBJ2-3, with D uncertain. Trimming shortened V by 9 bases and J by 1 base, and 17 bases separated the two germline ends. The CDR3 is 15 amino acids. CDR1 is SNHLY and CDR2 is FYNNEI in the germline V gene.

The chain is built from TRBV30 and TRBJ2-3, with TRBD1 matching over 7 bases. CDR3 size: 16 residues. Germline V gene data show CDR1 as GTSNPN and CDR2 as SVGIG (reference sequence). The ends lost 0 bases at V and 0 bases at J; junction bases unmatched: 6. CDR3 region: CAWSVGTASSTDTQYF. DNA of the CDR3: TGTGCCTGGAGTGTAGGGACAGCGTCTAGCACAGATACGCAGTATTTT.

The V gene is TRBV6-5, the J gene TRBJ2-2; 10 bases are shared with TRBD2. Germline V gives CDR1 MNHEY, CDR2 SVGAGI. The CDR3 extends over 15 amino acids. V shed 5 bases, J shed 5 bases, and the junction held 5 bases outside the gene matches. The CDR3 nucleotides are TGTGCCAGCAGTCCCCCTAGCGGGAGTACCGGGGAGCTGTTTTTT. Protein: CASSPPSGSTGELFF.

This clone was seen a handful of times. The chain links TRBV19 to TRBJ2-2, with 14 bases that match TRBD2. The CDR3 is 18 amino acids. Germline CDR1 reads LNHDA; CDR2 reads SQIVND (reference sequence). With 2 bases clipped from V and 5 bases from J, the junction kept 7 bases outside the gene matches. This CDR3 reads CASSIPGTSGSYTGELFF. As DNA, the CDR3 is TGTGCCAGTAGTATACCCGGGACTAGCGGGAGTTATACCGGGGAGCTGTTTTTT.

V gene TRBV11-3 combines with J gene TRBJ1-1, with D hard to call. This CDR3 has 16 residues. V dropped 3 bases and J dropped 3 bases, with 17 bases sitting between them. Germline-derived CDR1 and CDR2 are SGHNT and YENEEA. Here the CDR3 DNA reads TGTGCCAGCAGCTTGGTGTCGACCGTTAGGGACACTGAAGCTTTCTTT. Protein: CASSLVSTVRDTEAFF.

This clone has just one count. The V and J genes are TRBV6-1 and TRBJ1-2, with D unclear. Germline V gene data show CDR1 as MNHNS and CDR2 as SASEGT. Trimming took 0 bases from V and 8 from J, leaving 16 bases between them. CDR3 length: 15 residues. In DNA form, the CDR3 reads TGTGCCAGCAGTGAAGCCTTTTCGCTTCTAAAAGGCTACACCTTC. This gives the protein CASSEAFSLLKGYTF.

A note on this clone: Other DNA sequences in the same sample also yield this CDR3. Here the CDR3 reads CAWSRGSGETQYF. Written as DNA, the CDR3 is TGTGCCTGGAGTCGGGGGTCCGGGGAGACCCAGTACTTC. The V gene is TRBV30, the J gene TRBJ2-5, with D possibly TRBD2 on 6 matching bases. The germline CDR1 and CDR2 sequences are GTSNPN and SVGIG (reference sequence). The CDR3 extends over 13 amino acids. V was trimmed by 2 bases and J by 5 bases, leaving 12 bases between them.

The V gene is TRBV19, the J gene TRBJ2-2, with TRBD2 matching 7 bases. This CDR3 is 17 amino acids long. The germline CDR1 and CDR2 sequences are LNHDA and SQIVND (reference sequence). The V gene end was trimmed by 5 bases and the J gene end by 2 bases; junction bases not matched to a gene: 11. For the CDR3, the DNA is TGTGCCAGTAGTCCTCACGGGGGGACGGTCAACACCGGGGAGCTGTTTTTT. It yields the protein CASSPHGGTVNTGELFF.

V is TRBV4-3 and J is TRBJ2-7; the match to TRBD2 covers 11 bases. J lost 2 bases, V lost 1 base, and 1 base had no gene match. The CDR3 runs 15 residues. CDR1 is LGHNA and CDR2 is YSLEER in the germline V gene. CDR3 residues: CASSQGLAGTYEQYF. Here the CDR3 DNA reads TGCGCCAGCAGCCAAGGACTAGCGGGGACCTACGAGCAGTACTTC.

This chain joins TRBV13 and TRBJ2-1; 13 bases agree with TRBD2. The CDR3 consists of 14 residues. Germline-derived CDR1 and CDR2 are PRHDT and FYEKMQ (reference sequence). The V segment lost 6 bases and the J segment 7 bases; nucleotides outside the gene matches: 3. In DNA, the CDR3 is TGTGCCAGCAGGACTAGCGGGAGGACGAATGAGCAGTTCTTC. It specifies CASRTSGRTNEQFF.

The chain employs TRBV11-2 and TRBJ1-3; no clear D gene. CDR3 length: 14 residues. Trimming took 1 base from V and 4 from J, leaving 8 bases between them. Germline lookup yields CDR1 SGHAT and CDR2 FQNNGV. This CDR3 is CASSLGDPGNTIYF. The DNA for the CDR3 is TGTGCCAGCAGCTTAGGGGATCCGGGAAACACCATATATTTT.

The chain combines TRBV7-3 with TRBJ2-5; D remains ambiguous. Between the trimmed V and J ends, which lost 2 bases and 5 bases, there was a span of 15 bases. CDR3 size: 15 residues. In germline, CDR1 is SGHTA, CDR2 FQGTGA. The CDR3 DNA follows: TGTGCCAGCAGCTTATTCGGCGGAGACGGGGAGACCCAGTACTTC. Encoded protein: CASSLFGGDGETQYF.

This clone was detected a few times. V usage is TRBV19 and J usage is TRBJ1-5; D remains ambiguous. There are 14 residues in the CDR3. Germline values: CDR1 LNHDA, CDR2 SQIVND (reference sequence). The V gene lost 4 bases and the J gene lost 0 bases, with 7 bases spanning the gap. CDR3 residues: CASSNWDSNQPQHF. The CDR3 nucleotides are TGTGCCAGTAGTAATTGGGATAGCAATCAGCCCCAGCATTTT.

The DNA of the CDR3 is TGTGCCAGCAGTTCTGACGGAACTCGCACAGATACGCAGTATTTT. Amino acid sequence: CASSSDGTRTDTQYF. V gene TRBV7-2 combines with J gene TRBJ2-3; D gene unclear. There are 15 residues in the CDR3. V was pared by 6 bases and J by 1 base, with 14 bases between. Looked up from germline, CDR1 is SGHTA and CDR2 is FQGNSA.

CDR3: CASNDGFTGELFF. The CDR3 bases are TGTGCCAGCAACGACGGGTTCACCGGGGAGCTGTTTTTT. This chain joins TRBV6-5 and TRBJ2-2; D is undetermined. In germline, CDR1 is MNHEY, CDR2 SVGAGI. The CDR3 spans 13 residues. Trimming shortened V by 7 bases and J by 4 bases, and 10 bases separated the two germline ends.

The chain has TRBV19 and TRBJ2-3, with D possibly being TRBD2 (6 bases). Germline V gene sequence: CDR1 LNHDA, CDR2 SQIVND (reference sequence). CDR3 size: 15 residues. V was shortened by 2 bases and J by 5 bases, with 14 bases between the two germline ends. The CDR3 spells CASSIRSSEGDTQYF. In DNA, the CDR3 is TGTGCCAGTAGTATAAGGTCTAGCGAAGGAGATACGCAGTATTTT.

The DNA of the CDR3 is TGTGCCAGCAGCTTAGGGGCGGTGGATGAAAAACTGTTTTTT. It encodes CASSLGAVDEKLFF. V gene TRBV7-6 combines with J gene TRBJ1-4, with D unclear. Trimming shortened V by 1 base and J by 6 bases, and 9 bases separated the two germline ends. Germline CDR1 reads SGHVS; CDR2 reads FNYEAQ. CDR3 length equals 14 residues. Based on the CDR3 plus reference TRBV7-6 and TRBJ1-4, the full variable domain is GAGVSQSPRYKVTKRGQDVALRCDPISGHVSLYWYRQALGQGPEFLTYFNYEAQQDKSGLPNDRFSAERPEGSISTLTIQRTEQRDSAMYRCASSLGAVDEKLFFGSGTQLSVL.

V and J are TRBV29-1 and TRBJ1-5; D unclear. V lost 6 bases and J lost 0, with 21 bases in between. The CDR3 has 17 residues. The germline V gene encodes CDR1 SQVTM and CDR2 ANQGSEA. The CDR3 is CSVAPGGGPYSNQPQHF. The CDR3 DNA reads as TGCAGCGTCGCGCCCGGAGGTGGCCCCTATAGCAATCAGCCCCAGCATTTT.

V gene TRBV3-1 (or the pseudogene TRBV3-2) combines with J gene TRBJ2-1, with TRBD2 identical over 7 bases. CDR3 length: 16 residues. The junction had 6 bases not matched to a gene; V was cut back by 4 bases and J by 0 bases. Germline-derived CDR1 and CDR2 are LGHDT and YNNKEL (reference sequence). The CDR3 spells CASSPPGEGSYNEQFF. CDR3 DNA sequence: TGTGCCAGCAGCCCCCCCGGGGAGGGCTCCTACAATGAGCAGTTCTTC.

The count of this clone is one. V gene TRBV6-2 or TRBV6-3 combines with J gene TRBJ2-7; no firm D call. In germline, CDR1 is MNHEY, CDR2 SVGEGT. The V gene lost 0 bases and the J gene lost 3 bases, with 6 bases spanning the gap. The CDR3 loop spans 13 amino acids. In DNA, the CDR3 is TGTGCCAGCAGTTACTCAAACAGCTACGAGCAGTACTTC. This translates into CASSYSNSYEQYF.